The clone carrying this T cell receptor beta chain came up many times. The data derive from a study of breast tumors, draining lymph nodes, adjacent tissues. The CDR3 is 14 residues long. Germline CDR1 reads SGHTS; CDR2 reads YDEGEE. Trimming shortened V by 4 bases and J by 3 bases, and 10 bases separated the two germline ends. Breast cancer patients provided tissue from their axillary draining lymph nodes. Using its own MiXCR run on the multiplex PCR reads, TCRdb lists one record per CDR3 protein. Here the sample spans approximately 150,000 distinct CDR3 sequences, 30% to 40% being singletons. This clonotype originated in a female donor with breast cancer. Some clones in this sample may be carry-over from other donors' samples. V is TRBV5-8 and J is TRBJ2-2; maybe TRBD1 (6 bases). Sequences were obtained from axillary lymph node tissue. DNA of the CDR3: TGTGCCAGCAGCAGGACAGACCACACCGGGGAGCTGTTTTTT. This translates into CASSRTDHTGELFF.